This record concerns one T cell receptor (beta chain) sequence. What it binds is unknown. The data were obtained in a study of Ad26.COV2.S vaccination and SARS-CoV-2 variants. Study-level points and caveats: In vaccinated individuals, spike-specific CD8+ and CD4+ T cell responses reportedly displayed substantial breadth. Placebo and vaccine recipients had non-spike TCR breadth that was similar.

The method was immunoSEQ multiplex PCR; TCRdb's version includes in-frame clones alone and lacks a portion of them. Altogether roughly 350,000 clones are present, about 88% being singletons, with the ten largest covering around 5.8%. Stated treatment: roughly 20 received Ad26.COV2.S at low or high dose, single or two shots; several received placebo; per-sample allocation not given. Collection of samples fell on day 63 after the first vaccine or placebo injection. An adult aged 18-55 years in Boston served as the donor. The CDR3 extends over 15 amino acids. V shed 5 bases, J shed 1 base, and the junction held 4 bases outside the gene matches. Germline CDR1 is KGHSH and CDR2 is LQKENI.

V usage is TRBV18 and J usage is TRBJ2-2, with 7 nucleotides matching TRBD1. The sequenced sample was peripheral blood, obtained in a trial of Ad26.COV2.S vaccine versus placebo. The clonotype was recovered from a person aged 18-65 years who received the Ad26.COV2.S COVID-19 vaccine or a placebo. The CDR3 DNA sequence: TGTGCCAGCTCATCGACAGGGAAGAACACCGGGGAGCTGTTTTTT. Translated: CASSSTGKNTGELFF.